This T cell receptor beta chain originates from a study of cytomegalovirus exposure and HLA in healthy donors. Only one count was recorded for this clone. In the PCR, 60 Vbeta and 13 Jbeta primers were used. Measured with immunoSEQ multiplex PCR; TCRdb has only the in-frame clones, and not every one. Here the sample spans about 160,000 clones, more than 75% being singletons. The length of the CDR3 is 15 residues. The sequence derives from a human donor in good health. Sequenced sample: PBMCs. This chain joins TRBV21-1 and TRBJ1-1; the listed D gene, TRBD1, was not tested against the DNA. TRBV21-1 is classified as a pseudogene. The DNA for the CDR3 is TGTGCCAGCAGAGACAGGGGCCGGTGGAACACTGAAGCTTTCTTT. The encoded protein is CASRDRGRWNTEAFF.